Listed below are T cell receptor beta chains from one sample, sequenced in a study of blood T cell repertoires in COVID-19. Generated by immunoSEQ multiplex PCR, the TCRdb table keeps only in-frame clones and is missing some. The table records approximately 42,000 clones, approximately 70% of them present only once. The sequenced sample was peripheral blood. The receptors stem from a man of 80 years or more with acute or convalescent COVID-19. The CDR3 runs from the conserved cysteine through the conserved F or W. D genes are given only for firm matches. Clone size, where shown, is once, few, many, or a class for clones that have expanded.

d_gene: NA
j_gene: TRBJ2-7
abundance: NA
v_gene: TRBV27
CDR3nt: TGTGCCAGCAGTCTATATCAGGAGGCCCCTTACGAGCAGTACTTC
CDR3aa: CASSLYQEAPYEQYF

d_gene: TRBD2
j_gene: TRBJ2-3
abundance: NA
v_gene: TRBV2
CDR3nt: TGTGCCAGCAGTGTCACTAGCGGGAGGGCCTTGATTAAGACAGATACGCAGTATTTT
CDR3aa: CASSVTSGRALIKTDTQYF

d_gene: NA
j_gene: TRBJ1-5
abundance: once
v_gene: TRBV14
CDR3nt: TGTGCCAGCAGCCAAGGAGGACACAATCAGCCCCAGCATTTT
CDR3aa: CASSQGGHNQPQHF

d_gene: NA
j_gene: TRBJ1-6
abundance: NA
v_gene: TRBV6-2/TRBV6-3
CDR3nt: TGTGCCAGCAGTCTCTTCGGGAATTCACCCCTCCACTTT
CDR3aa: CASSLFGNSPLHF

d_gene: NA
j_gene: TRBJ2-2
abundance: NA
v_gene: TRBV7-2
CDR3nt: TGTGCCAGCAGCTTGGGGAGAAGTGCCGGGGAGCTGTTTTTT
CDR3aa: CASSLGRSAGELFF

d_gene: NA
j_gene: TRBJ2-3
abundance: few
v_gene: TRBV4-1
CDR3nt: TGCGCCAGCAGCCAAGAATCGGTTCCCACAGATACGCAGTATTTT
CDR3aa: CASSQESVPTDTQYF

d_gene: TRBD2
j_gene: TRBJ2-1
abundance: NA
v_gene: TRBV29-1
CDR3nt: TGCAGCGTTAGAGGCCGGGGGGGCTACAATGAGCAGTTCTTC
CDR3aa: CSVRGRGGYNEQFF

d_gene: TRBD2
j_gene: TRBJ2-1
abundance: NA
v_gene: TRBV6-5
CDR3nt: TGTGCCAGCAGTACTAGCGGGAGGGCTTATGAGCAGTTCTTC
CDR3aa: CASSTSGRAYEQFF

d_gene: NA
j_gene: TRBJ1-5
abundance: NA
v_gene: TRBV19
CDR3nt: TGTGCCAGTAGTACGAATGAGGGTTGGAGTAGCAATCAGCCCCAGCATTTT
CDR3aa: CASSTNEGWSSNQPQHF

d_gene: NA
j_gene: TRBJ1-2
abundance: once
v_gene: TRBV5-1
CDR3nt: TGCGCCAGCAGCCTAGGACAGTCTAACTATGGCTACACCTTC
CDR3aa: CASSLGQSNYGYTF

d_gene: TRBD1
j_gene: TRBJ2-7
abundance: few
v_gene: TRBV12-3/TRBV12-4
CDR3nt: TGTGCCAGCAGTCTTGGACAGGGCTACGAGCAGTACTTC
CDR3aa: CASSLGQGYEQYF

d_gene: TRBD1
j_gene: TRBJ2-1
abundance: NA
v_gene: TRBV2
CDR3nt: TGTGCCAGCAGTCGACAGGGGCTGGGGGTATACAATGAGCAGTTCTTC
CDR3aa: CASSRQGLGVYNEQFF

d_gene: NA
j_gene: TRBJ2-1
abundance: NA
v_gene: TRBV7-8
CDR3nt: TGTGCCAGCAGACTCCGGTCTAGCGAGTACAATGAGCAGTTCTTC
CDR3aa: CASRLRSSEYNEQFF

d_gene: TRBD2
j_gene: TRBJ2-2
abundance: NA
v_gene: TRBV19
CDR3nt: TGTGCCAGTAGTATATCCCGGACTAGCGGGTTCACCGGGGAGCTGTTTTTT
CDR3aa: CASSISRTSGFTGELFF

d_gene: TRBD2
j_gene: TRBJ2-5
abundance: NA
v_gene: TRBV2
CDR3nt: TGTGCCAGCAGTGAAGGACTAGCGGGAGAGACCCAGTACTTC
CDR3aa: CASSEGLAGETQYF

d_gene: TRBD1
j_gene: TRBJ2-7
abundance: few
v_gene: TRBV6-6
CDR3nt: TGTGCCAGCAGCCAAACCCCGGGACAGGGCTCCTACGAGCAGTACTTC
CDR3aa: CASSQTPGQGSYEQYF

d_gene: NA
j_gene: TRBJ1-5
abundance: NA
v_gene: TRBV18
CDR3nt: TGTGCCAGCAAGGGGGATAGCAATCAGCCCCAGCATTTT
CDR3aa: CASKGDSNQPQHF

d_gene: NA
j_gene: TRBJ2-7
abundance: once
v_gene: TRBV12-5
CDR3nt: TGTGCTAGTGGTTTGAAATTGGCGGGCTACGAGCAGTACTTC
CDR3aa: CASGLKLAGYEQYF

d_gene: TRBD2
j_gene: TRBJ2-1
abundance: few
v_gene: TRBV29-1
CDR3nt: TGCAGCGTCACCGGGACTAGCTCCTACAATGAGCAGTTCTTC
CDR3aa: CSVTGTSSYNEQFF

d_gene: NA
j_gene: TRBJ2-3
abundance: NA
v_gene: TRBV11-3
CDR3nt: TGTGCCAGCAGCCCACCCCCAGGGGAAAAGGCCGATACGCAGTATTTT
CDR3aa: CASSPPPGEKADTQYF

d_gene: TRBD1
j_gene: TRBJ2-1
abundance: NA
v_gene: TRBV29-1
CDR3nt: TGCAGCGTTGACCGGACAGGCCTAAATGAGCAGTTCTTC
CDR3aa: CSVDRTGLNEQFF

d_gene: TRBD1
j_gene: TRBJ1-6
abundance: once
v_gene: TRBV28
CDR3nt: TGTGCCAGCAGTACTTGGCGCAGGGGGTCAAGCTCCTATAATTCACCCCTCCACTTT
CDR3aa: CASSTWRRGSSSYNSPLHF

d_gene: NA
j_gene: TRBJ2-1
abundance: NA
v_gene: TRBV2
CDR3nt: TGTGCCAGCAGCCGGGGGAAGACATCCGACTACAATGAGCAGTTCTTC
CDR3aa: CASSRGKTSDYNEQFF

d_gene: TRBD2
j_gene: TRBJ2-3
abundance: NA
v_gene: TRBV10-1
CDR3nt: TGCGCCAGCAGTGTCACGGGAGGGCCGACAGATACGCAGTATTTT
CDR3aa: CASSVTGGPTDTQYF

d_gene: NA
j_gene: TRBJ2-5
abundance: NA
v_gene: TRBV7-2
CDR3nt: TGTGCCAGCAGCTTATTTAGCGGAGGTCAAGAGACCCAGTACTTC
CDR3aa: CASSLFSGGQETQYF

d_gene: NA
j_gene: TRBJ1-1
abundance: few
v_gene: TRBV28
CDR3nt: TGTGCCAGCATCCCTGGGGGGGCAGGGAACACTGAAGCTTTCTTT
CDR3aa: CASIPGGAGNTEAFF

d_gene: TRBD2
j_gene: TRBJ2-3
abundance: NA
v_gene: TRBV9
CDR3nt: TGTGCCAGCAGCGGTCCGGGACTAGCGCACCGCACAGATACGCAGTATTTT
CDR3aa: CASSGPGLAHRTDTQYF

d_gene: TRBD1
j_gene: TRBJ1-5
abundance: few
v_gene: TRBV28
CDR3nt: TGTGCCAGCAGTCTACAGGGGGGAGGGAAGCCCCAGCATTTT
CDR3aa: CASSLQGGGKPQHF

d_gene: TRBD2
j_gene: TRBJ2-7
abundance: NA
v_gene: TRBV11-1
CDR3nt: TGTGCCAGCAGCTTAGGACTAAGCGGGAGCTACGAGCAGTACTTC
CDR3aa: CASSLGLSGSYEQYF

d_gene: NA
j_gene: TRBJ1-5
abundance: NA
v_gene: TRBV3-1/TRBV3-2
CDR3nt: TGTGCCAGCAGCCAAGGTGGGGGCGTCGGAGGTCAGCCCCAGCATTTT
CDR3aa: CASSQGGGVGGQPQHF

d_gene: NA
j_gene: TRBJ2-7
abundance: NA
v_gene: TRBV7-9
CDR3nt: TGTGCCAGCAGTCCCCCTAGCTCCTACGAGCAGTACTTC
CDR3aa: CASSPPSSYEQYF

d_gene: TRBD1
j_gene: TRBJ2-7
abundance: few
v_gene: TRBV6-2/TRBV6-3
CDR3nt: TGTGCCAGCAGTTCCCCCGGGACAGGAGGGCGCGAGCAGTACTTC
CDR3aa: CASSSPGTGGREQYF

d_gene: TRBD1
j_gene: TRBJ2-1
abundance: NA
v_gene: TRBV28
CDR3nt: TGTGCCAGCAGTTTAATGGGGACAGGGAAAAATGAGCAGTTCTTC
CDR3aa: CASSLMGTGKNEQFF

d_gene: NA
j_gene: TRBJ1-1
abundance: few
v_gene: TRBV2
CDR3nt: TGTGCCAGCAAGCTTAACAGGAACACTGAAGCTTTCTTT
CDR3aa: CASKLNRNTEAFF

d_gene: TRBD2
j_gene: TRBJ2-7
abundance: once
v_gene: TRBV11-1
CDR3nt: TGTGCCAGCAGCTGGGCTAGCGGGATCTACGAGCAGTACTTC
CDR3aa: CASSWASGIYEQYF

d_gene: TRBD1
j_gene: TRBJ2-7
abundance: NA
v_gene: TRBV29-1
CDR3nt: TGCAGCGTTTTCGACAGGGACGAGCAGTACTTC
CDR3aa: CSVFDRDEQYF

d_gene: NA
j_gene: TRBJ2-7
abundance: once
v_gene: TRBV6-5
CDR3nt: TGTGCCAGCAGAACCGACTCTCCCTACGAGCAGTACTTC
CDR3aa: CASRTDSPYEQYF

d_gene: TRBD1
j_gene: TRBJ1-6
abundance: once
v_gene: TRBV5-6
CDR3nt: TGTGCCAGCAGCCTGGGACAGGGTGGGTATTCACCCCTCCACTTT
CDR3aa: CASSLGQGGYSPLHF

d_gene: TRBD2
j_gene: TRBJ2-2
abundance: NA
v_gene: TRBV5-6
CDR3nt: TGTGCCAGCAGCCGGGGACTAGCGGGAGGCGCCGGGGAGCTGTTTTTT
CDR3aa: CASSRGLAGGAGELFF

d_gene: TRBD2
j_gene: TRBJ2-1
abundance: NA
v_gene: TRBV13
CDR3nt: TGTGCCAGCAGCCGCCGGTCGGGGACTAGCGGGTTTCCCCCCTACAATGAGCAGTTCTTC
CDR3aa: CASSRRSGTSGFPPYNEQFF

d_gene: NA
j_gene: TRBJ1-1
abundance: few
v_gene: TRBV7-9
CDR3nt: TGTGCCAGCAGCTCCGCTAAAGCTCGTGTGAACACTGAAGCTTTCTTT
CDR3aa: CASSSAKARVNTEAFF

d_gene: TRBD1
j_gene: TRBJ1-5
abundance: NA
v_gene: TRBV29-1
CDR3nt: TGCAGCGCCTCGGACAGGATCAATCAGCCCCAGCATTTT
CDR3aa: CSASDRINQPQHF

d_gene: NA
j_gene: TRBJ2-7
abundance: NA
v_gene: TRBV19
CDR3nt: TGTGCCAGTAGCCTAAGTACTGGGCCCGGTTACGAGCAGTACTTC
CDR3aa: CASSLSTGPGYEQYF

d_gene: TRBD2
j_gene: TRBJ2-1
abundance: NA
v_gene: TRBV6-2/TRBV6-3
CDR3nt: TGTGCCAGCAGTCGCCCCCTGGGGACTAGCGGGAGATATGAGCAGTTCTTC
CDR3aa: CASSRPLGTSGRYEQFF